These 18 T cell receptor beta chains came from one sample sequenced in a study of T cell responses to AZD1222 COVID-19 vaccine. Repertoires were generated with immunoSEQ multiplex PCR, while TCRdb's copy carries only in-frame clones and drops some. Found here are around 170,000 clones, roughly 91% of them singletons; the top ten hold approximately 0.97%. This specimen consisted of peripheral blood, obtained on day 0 of AZD1222 vaccination. These receptor sequences come from an adult in good health.

CDR3 sequence (DNA): TGTGCCAGCAGCTTAGGCGGGCTGAGCTCCTACGAGCAGTACTTC. Its protein is CASSLGGLSSYEQYF. V gene TRBV13 combines with J gene TRBJ2-7; D gene unclear. CDR3 length equals 15 residues. V lost 0 bases and J lost 0, with 9 bases in between. Germline CDR1 PRHDT, CDR2 FYEKMQ (reference sequence). Together with reference TRBV13 and TRBJ2-7, the CDR3 gives the full variable domain: AAGVIQSPRHLIKEKRETATLKCYPIPRHDTVYWYQQGPGQDPQFLISFYEKMQSDKGSIPDRFSAQQFSDYHSELNMSSLELGDSALYFCASSLGGLSSYEQYFGPGTRLTVT.

V and J are TRBV20-1 and TRBJ2-3; TRBD2 matches 13 bases. The CDR3 is 17 residues long. From germline, CDR1 is DFQATT and CDR2 SNEGSKA (reference sequence). Trimming at V came to 3 bases and at J to 2 bases, leaving 8 bases not matched to a gene. For the CDR3, the DNA is TGCAGTGCTAGTGTTGCACTAGCGGGGGGGATCACAGATACGCAGTATTTT. Its protein is CSASVALAGGITDTQYF.

J is TRBJ1-1 and V is TRBV11-2; no firm D call. This CDR3 has 17 residues. Germline V gene sequence: CDR1 SGHAT, CDR2 FQNNGV. The germline V and J ends were trimmed by 2 bases and 1 base, with 17 bases remaining between them. The CDR3 here is CASSLLSGDQENTEAFF. The DNA of the CDR3 is TGTGCCAGCAGCTTACTCTCGGGAGACCAGGAGAACACTGAAGCTTTCTTT.

The gene calls are TRBV7-8 and TRBJ2-7, with D perhaps given as TRBD1 or TRBD2 (5 bases each). V was clipped by 5 bases and J by 7 bases, with 12 bases between them. The CDR3 covers 12 residues. Germline V gene sequence: CDR1 SGHVS, CDR2 FQNEAQ. The CDR3, as DNA: TGTGCCAGCAGCCCGGGACCGCGGGAGCAGTACTTC. It specifies CASSPGPREQYF.

The chain employs TRBV19 and TRBJ1-6; weak D call: TRBD1 (5 bases). The length of the CDR3 is 18 residues. CDR1 LNHDA and CDR2 SQIVND come from the germline V gene (reference sequence). With 6 bases removed from V and 8 bases from J, the gap between germline ends came to 26 bases. CDR3 DNA sequence: TGTGCCAGTAGCTCGAGCAGACAGAGCCTAAAAGCCGATTCACCCCTCCACTTT. It specifies CASSSSRQSLKADSPLHF.

The gene calls are TRBV7-6 and TRBJ2-1; 8 bases are shared with TRBD2. CDR1 SGHVS and CDR2 FNYEAQ come from the germline V gene. V shed 4 bases and J 9 bases; nucleotides not matched to a gene: 11. This CDR3 region has 15 residues. CDR3 bases: TGTGCCAGCAGCTCGGGAGCTAGCGCGGGGGGTGAGCAGTTCTTC. Its translation is CASSSGASAGGEQFF.

This chain joins TRBV6-2 or TRBV6-3 and TRBJ2-5; 8 bases align to TRBD1. The germline V gene encodes CDR1 MNHEY and CDR2 SVGEGT. This CDR3 spans 17 amino acids. The junction had 14 bases not matched to a gene; V was cut back by 2 bases and J by 6 bases. DNA for the CDR3: TGTGCCAGCAGTTACCCCATCGGACAGGGAGGTTTCAAGACCCAGTACTTC. As protein: CASSYPIGQGGFKTQYF.

To note about this clone: Germline is not matched at one junction end, which may reflect a read error. V gene TRBV28 combines with J gene TRBJ1-6; D gene unclear. Per germline, CDR1 MDHEN and CDR2 SYDVKM. This CDR3 is 15 amino acids long. CDR3 sequence reads: CASSFSGSFNSPLHF. Here the CDR3 DNA reads TGTGCCAGCAGTTTTTCGGGATCCTTTAATTCACCCCTCCACTTT.

This rearrangement joins TRBV6-5 to TRBJ1-1; D possibly corresponds to TRBD1 (6 bases). Germline CDR1 MNHEY, CDR2 SVGAGI. V lost 4 bases and J 5 bases, leaving 20 bases between the germline ends. CDR3 length: 16 amino acids. The CDR3 coding sequence is TGTGCCAGCAGTTTCCGTCGACAGGCCCTGTGGACTGAAGCTTTCTTT. It specifies CASSFRRQALWTEAFF.

The chain joins TRBV7-9 to TRBJ1-3; 7 positions agree with TRBD1. CDR3 length equals 14 residues. The V segment lost 6 bases and the J segment 2 bases; nucleotides outside the gene matches: 4. Germline assignment: CDR1 SEHNR and CDR2 FQNEAQ (reference sequence). This CDR3 is CASSLGQAGNTIYF. The CDR3, as DNA: TGTGCCAGCAGTCTAGGACAGGCTGGAAACACCATATATTTT.

V gene TRBV19 combines with J gene TRBJ1-1; D may be TRBD1 (5 bases). The length of the CDR3 is 14 residues. Deletions cut 8 bases from V and 5 bases from J, with 18 bases between. Looked up from germline, CDR1 is LNHDA and CDR2 is SQIVND (reference sequence). CDR3 sequence: CASSIAGGITEAFF. The CDR3 nucleotides read TGTGCCAGTTCAATCGCGGGGGGAATAACTGAAGCTTTCTTT. The variable domain in full, completed from reference TRBV19 and TRBJ1-1, reads DGGITQSPKYLFRKEGQNVTLSCEQNLNHDAMYWYRQDPGQGLRLIYYSQIVNDFQKGDIAEGYSVSREKKESFPLTVTSAQKNPTAFYLCASSIAGGITEAFFGQGTRLTVV.

The chain has TRBV28 and TRBJ1-2; 9 bases fit TRBD1. V lost 5 bases, J lost 5 bases, and 15 bases stayed unmatched. In germline, CDR1 is MDHEN, CDR2 SYDVKM. The CDR3 loop spans 17 amino acids. CDR3 protein: CASSPWDRERRYYGYTF. Here the CDR3 DNA reads TGTGCCAGCAGTCCCTGGGACAGGGAAAGGAGATATTATGGCTACACCTTC.

The rearrangement uses TRBV5-1 and TRBJ1-4; D is undetermined. CDR1 and CDR2 from the germline V gene are SGHRS and YFSETQ. V lost 7 bases and J 4 bases, leaving 14 bases between the germline ends. The CDR3 length is 14 residues. In DNA form, the CDR3 reads TGCGCCAGCCGGAGAGACGGAGGTAATGAAAAACTGTTTTTT. This gives the protein CASRRDGGNEKLFF.

The rearrangement links TRBV28 to TRBJ1-1; tentative D call: TRBD1 (6 bases). The CDR3 extends over 12 amino acids. Germline-derived CDR1 and CDR2 are MDHEN and SYDVKM. V was trimmed by 5 bases and J by 5 bases, leaving 9 bases between them. The DNA of the CDR3 is TGTGCCAGCAGTGAGGGGGGGACTGAAGCTTTCTTT. This codes for CASSEGGTEAFF.

This rearrangement joins TRBV12-3 or TRBV12-4 to TRBJ2-3; D might be TRBD2 (6 bases). This CDR3 is 13 amino acids long. The V and J ends lost 3 bases and 5 bases respectively, with 9 bases between them. The CDR3 spells CASSLVAEDTQYF. For the CDR3, the DNA is TGTGCCAGCAGTTTGGTAGCGGAAGATACGCAGTATTTT.

This chain joins TRBV24-1 and TRBJ1-2; 8 bases match TRBD1. V shed 3 bases, J shed 4 bases, and the junction held 0 bases outside the gene matches. The CDR3 is made up of 13 amino acids. Germline CDR1 KGHDR, CDR2 SFDVKD. The CDR3 DNA is TGTGCCACCAGTGATGGGACAGGCTATGGCTACACCTTC. Encoded protein: CATSDGTGYGYTF.

The rearrangement uses TRBV5-1 and TRBJ2-5; D tentatively reads TRBD1 or TRBD2 (6 bases each). The CDR3 is 15 residues long. V lost 0 bases, J lost 2 bases, and 11 bases lay in between. From germline, CDR1 is SGHRS and CDR2 YFSETQ. CDR3 bases: TGCGCCAGCAGCTTGGGGGGGGCCGGACAAGAGACCCAGTACTTC. Its translation is CASSLGGAGQETQYF.

The V call is TRBV5-8, the J call TRBJ2-4; D may be TRBD2 (6 bases). Deletions cut 0 bases from V and 7 bases from J, with 14 bases between. Germline CDR1 is SGHTS and CDR2 is YDEGEE. The CDR3 is 15 residues long. CDR3 DNA sequence: TGTGCCAGCAGCTTGGTGGAGGGCCTCAGCAACATTCAGTACTTC. This codes for CASSLVEGLSNIQYF.